This record looks at one T cell receptor beta chain sequence and its context. These data come from a study of cytomegalovirus exposure and HLA in healthy donors. The study ran its PCR with 60 Vbeta and 13 Jbeta primers. TCRdb's copy holds only in-frame clones and misses some; the assay was immunoSEQ multiplex PCR. The sample has about 97,000 clones; less than 9.5% are singletons. V shed 1 base and J shed 5 bases, with 8 bases lying between them. This CDR3 comprises 14 residues. The germline V gene encodes CDR1 MDHEN and CDR2 SYDVKM. The source is a man aged 45-60 years in good health and CMV-seropositive. Sequenced material: PBMCs. This chain uses TRBV28 with TRBJ2-2; D possibly corresponds to TRBD2 (5 bases). CDR3 sequence (DNA): TGTGCCAGCAGTTTATATCGGGGAACCGGGGAGCTGTTTTTT. Translating gives CASSLYRGTGELFF.